The subject of this entry is one T cell receptor beta chain. Its cognate antigen is unknown. This specimen comes from a study of T cell repertoires in aging, cancer and after chemotherapy. Study-level points and caveats: In each cancer cohort, median generation probability increased across chemotherapy, suggesting thymic output rebounded. These repertoire data do not allow conclusions about immunological memory after chemotherapy.

V trimming: 8 bases; J trimming: 3 bases; junction bases outside the gene matches: 9. This CDR3 region has 14 residues. Germline CDR1 and CDR2: ENHRY and SYGVKD. TCR beta rearrangements were amplified from peripheral blood genomic DNA. A mixed TRB-A/B primer pool amplified rearranged TRB by multiplex touch-down PCR. Each CDR3 protein is one row after TCRdb ran MiXCR on the multiplex PCR reads. The sample yields approximately 6,400 distinct CDR3 sequences, approximately 35% seen once. The source of this sequence is a human donor in good health. The sequencing input was blood. The rearrangement joins TRBV10-3 to TRBJ1-1; TRBD1 matches 7 bases. CDR3 amino acids: CAIWQGVGDTEAFF. CDR3 bases: TGTGCCATCTGGCAGGGGGTAGGGGACACTGAAGCTTTCTTT.